One sample yielded the 7 T cell receptor beta chains listed below, sequenced in a study of T cell responses to AZD1222 COVID-19 vaccine. Measured with immunoSEQ multiplex PCR; TCRdb has only the in-frame clones, and not every one. The table records 150,000 to 200,000 clones, 80% to 90% of them present only once. This specimen consisted of peripheral blood, obtained on day 0 of AZD1222 vaccination. The origin of the receptors is an adult in good health.

The chain employs TRBV7-2 and TRBJ2-1; 12 bases fit TRBD2. This CDR3 has 14 residues. The germline V gene encodes CDR1 SGHTA and CDR2 FQGNSA. V trimming: 9 bases; J trimming: 4 bases; junction bases outside the gene matches: 4. CDR3 bases: TGTGCCAGTGGACTAGCGGGATATTACAATGAGCAGTTCTTC. This encodes CASGLAGYYNEQFF.

The rearrangement uses TRBV30 and TRBJ2-7; D may match TRBD1 or TRBD2 (5 bases each). The CDR3 sequence is 14 residues long. CDR1 is GTSNPN, CDR2 SVGIG, per germline (reference sequence). The V end lost 0 bases, the J end lost 9 bases, and 18 bases lay between the germline ends. The CDR3 region is CAWSVGTTSAGQYF. CDR3 DNA sequence: TGTGCCTGGAGTGTCGGGACCACAAGTGCCGGGCAGTACTTC.

This rearrangement joins TRBV28 to TRBJ1-5, with 8 bases identical to TRBD1. CDR1 is MDHEN, CDR2 SYDVKM, per germline. This CDR3 spans 16 amino acids. The V gene end was trimmed by 6 bases and the J gene end by 7 bases; junction bases not matched to a gene: 14. The CDR3 loop reads CASSPFGTGPGQPQHF. CDR3 DNA sequence: TGTGCCAGCAGCCCATTTGGGACAGGCCCGGGGCAGCCCCAGCATTTT. Full variable domain (rest looked up from reference TRBV28 and TRBJ1-5): DVKVTQSSRYLVKRTGEKVFLECVQDMDHENMFWYRQDPGLGLRLIYFSYDVKMKEKGDIPEGYSVSREKKERFSLILESASTNQTSMYLCASSPFGTGPGQPQHFGDGTRLSIL.

This clone was counted a single time. The chain is built from TRBV18 and TRBJ2-3; D gene unclear. The CDR3 spans 14 residues. The V end was cut by 3 bases, the J end by 3 bases, with 10 bases between. CDR1 and CDR2 from the germline V gene are KGHSH and LQKENI. The CDR3 bases are TGTGCCAGCTCACCGAGACGAGAAACAGATACGCAGTATTTT. It yields the protein CASSPRRETDTQYF.

V usage is TRBV7-9 and J usage is TRBJ1-5, with 10 nucleotides matching TRBD1. The CDR3 has 19 residues. After removal of 2 bases from V and 0 bases from J, the junction contained 10 bases not matched to a gene. The germline V gene has CDR1 SEHNR and CDR2 FQNEAQ (reference sequence). CDR3 residues: CASSLPGTGAFFSNQPQHF. The CDR3 region has the DNA TGTGCCAGCAGCTTACCCGGGACAGGGGCCTTCTTTAGCAATCAGCCCCAGCATTTT.

The V call is TRBV7-2, the J call TRBJ1-1; the match to TRBD1 covers 7 bases. Trimming cost V 5 bases and J 5 bases; bases outside gene matches: 8. The CDR3 sequence is 14 residues long. Germline assignment: CDR1 SGHTA and CDR2 FQGNSA. The CDR3 nucleotides read TGTGCCAGCAGCCCCCGACAGGGTACGACTGAAGCTTTCTTT. The encoded protein is CASSPRQGTTEAFF.

Here the CDR3 reads CASSSQGGYEKLFF. In nucleotides, the CDR3 is TGTGCCAGCAGTTCGCAGGGTGGTTATGAAAAACTGTTTTTT. The chain employs TRBV27 and TRBJ1-4, with D possibly being TRBD1 (5 bases). Trimming pared 4 bases from V and 6 bases from J, leaving 12 bases between. The CDR3 is made up of 14 amino acids. Germline V gene data show CDR1 as MNHEY and CDR2 as SMNVEV (reference sequence).